The 27 T cell receptor beta chains below all came from one sample that was sequenced in a study of T cells in Graves' hyperthyroidism and ophthalmopathy. The investigators amplified TCR beta CDR3 regions from RNA transcripts. HTBI primers were the set used in a first-round RT-PCR of the TCR CDR3. MiXCR was run by TCRdb on the multiplex PCR reads, yielding one entry per CDR3 protein. The sample records some 440,000 distinct CDR3 sequences, approximately 14% being singletons. Sequencing was carried out using blood. The receptors here all came from a woman aged 18-35 years with Graves' hyperthyroidism.

At least ten counts were recorded for this clonotype. This chain joins TRBV18 and TRBJ1-1, with TRBD1 matching over 7 bases. With 6 bases clipped from V and 0 bases from J, the junction kept 16 bases outside the gene matches. The germline CDR1 and CDR2 sequences are KGHSH and LQKENI. The CDR3 is 18 amino acids. This CDR3 reads CASSLKLLTGTVNTEAFF. Here the CDR3 DNA reads TGTGCCAGCTCTCTAAAACTCTTAACCGGGACAGTGAACACTGAAGCTTTCTTT. Full variable domain (outside the CDR3, taken from reference TRBV18 and TRBJ1-1): NAGVMQNPRHLVRRRGQEARLRCSPMKGHSHVYWYRQLPEEGLKFMVYLQKENIIDESGMPKERFSAEFPKEGPSILRIQQVVRGDSAAYFCASSLKLLTGTVNTEAFFGQGTRLTVV.

This clonotype showed up just a few times. The chain carries TRBV6-2 or TRBV6-3 and TRBJ1-1; unclear D gene. The ends were cut back, 9 bases at V and 5 bases at J, with 16 bases in the middle. This CDR3 comprises 13 residues. Germline loops: CDR1 MNHEY, CDR2 SVGEGT. CDR3 sequence (DNA): TGTGCCAGTAACAACGACCCGCGTACTGAAGCTTTCTTT. Translation gives CASNNDPRTEAFF.

This clonotype came up many times. The rearrangement uses TRBV6-1 and TRBJ1-2; D perhaps matches TRBD1 (5 bases). Trimming removed 6 bases at V and 2 bases at J, with 10 bases between. The CDR3 totals 13 residues. Per the germline V gene, CDR1 is MNHNS and CDR2 is SASEGT. The CDR3 region has the DNA TGTGCCAGCAGCCGTGGGGGGAACTATGGCTACACCTTC. Protein product: CASSRGGNYGYTF.

This clonotype came up many times. This chain joins TRBV11-2 and TRBJ2-1, with no clear D. CDR1 SGHAT and CDR2 FQNNGV come from the germline V gene. This CDR3 has 14 amino acids. Trimming shortened V by 4 bases and J by 4 bases, and 11 bases separated the two germline ends. CDR3 in DNA: TGTGCCAGCAGCTCCAAGGGCTCTTACAATGAGCAGTTCTTC. Its protein is CASSSKGSYNEQFF. The variable domain in full, completed from reference TRBV11-2 and TRBJ2-1, reads EAGVAQSPRYKIIEKRQSVAFWCNPISGHATLYWYQQILGQGPKLLIQFQNNGVVDDSQLPKDRFSAERLKGVDSTLKIQPAKLEDSAVYLCASSSKGSYNEQFFGPGTRLTVL.

This sequence joins TRBV20-1 and TRBJ2-7; D perhaps matches TRBD2 (6 bases). Germline lookup yields CDR1 DFQATT and CDR2 SNEGSKA (reference sequence). Trimming cost V 3 bases and J 0 bases, with 21 bases left between them. The CDR3 covers 17 residues. In DNA, the CDR3 is TGCAGTGCTAGCGGTGGAGGGGAGACTACATTCTCCTACGAGCAGTACTTC. It encodes CSASGGGETTFSYEQYF.

This clonotype was seen many times. This chain links TRBV12-3 or TRBV12-4 with TRBJ2-1; TRBD2 agrees at 11 bases. With V trimmed by 7 bases and J by 8 bases, 10 bases remained unmatched. This CDR3 is built from 15 residues. The CDR3 DNA reads as TGTGCCAGCAAAGAGGGACTAGCGGAGGGGGATGAGCAGTTCTTC. Its translation is CASKEGLAEGDEQFF.

The gene calls are TRBV25-1 and TRBJ2-1, with 10 nucleotides matching TRBD2. V shed 6 bases and J 5 bases; nucleotides not matched to a gene: 4. In germline, CDR1 is MGHDK, CDR2 SYGVNS. This CDR3 spans 14 amino acids. CDR3 nucleotides: TGTGCCAGCAGGAGCGGGAGGGGGGACAATGAGCAGTTCTTC. Amino acids: CASRSGRGDNEQFF.

V is TRBV6-1 and J is TRBJ2-1; TRBD2 aligns across 8 bases. The V segment lost 4 bases and the J segment 2 bases; nucleotides outside the gene matches: 4. CDR1 MNHNS and CDR2 SASEGT come from the germline V gene. This CDR3 is 15 amino acids long. This chain's CDR3 is CASSGAGVAYNEQFF. Written as DNA, the CDR3 is TGTGCCAGCAGTGGAGCGGGAGTGGCCTACAATGAGCAGTTCTTC.

V usage is TRBV9 and J usage is TRBJ2-1; 10 nucleotides align to TRBD2. The germline V gene has CDR1 SGDLS and CDR2 YYNGEE. Trimming at V came to 0 bases and at J to 5 bases, leaving 11 bases not matched to a gene. There are 18 residues in the CDR3. CDR3 DNA sequence: TGTGCCAGCAGCGTAGGCCCTAGCGGGAGAATAGGTCACAATGAGCAGTTCTTC. Protein sequence: CASSVGPSGRIGHNEQFF.

This clonotype was counted at least ten times. A much larger clone sits a single nucleotide away, making a read error possible. The chain combines TRBV2 with TRBJ2-1; D is unresolved. The CDR3 length is 11 residues. With 5 bases removed from V and 4 bases from J, the gap between germline ends came to 3 bases. Germline V gene data show CDR1 as SNHLY and CDR2 as FYNNEI. The CDR3 loop reads CASSWYNEQFF. The DNA of the CDR3 is TGTGCCAGCAGTTGGTACAATGAGCAGTTCTTC.

This clonotype has more than one count but fewer than ten. V gene TRBV4-2 combines with J gene TRBJ2-1, with 11 bases lining up with TRBD2. This CDR3 has 18 residues. Germline CDR1 is LGHNA and CDR2 is YNFKEQ. Trimming took 0 bases from V and 1 from J; bases not matched to a gene: 5. DNA of the CDR3: TGTGCCAGCAGCCAAGAGTTAGCGGGAGGGCCATCCTACAATGAGCAGTTCTTC. Translating it yields CASSQELAGGPSYNEQFF.

The sample holds many counts of this clonotype. The rearrangement joins TRBV5-4 to TRBJ1-1; D gene uncertain. Trimming shortened V by 5 bases and J by 1 base, and 12 bases separated the two germline ends. Germline V gene lookup returns CDR1 SGHNT and CDR2 YYREEE (reference sequence). The CDR3 loop spans 14 amino acids. For the CDR3, the DNA is TGTGCCAGCAGTGGGTCGGCCACGAACACTGAAGCTTTCTTT. It encodes CASSGSATNTEAFF.

At least ten counts were recorded for this clonotype. The chain is built from TRBV3-1 and TRBJ2-7; unclear D gene. V was shortened by 4 bases and J by 6 bases, with 19 bases between the two germline ends. The CDR3 spans 15 residues. Per the germline V gene, CDR1 is LGHDT and CDR2 is YNNKEL (reference sequence). Here the CDR3 reads CASSRGTGTIGEQYF. In nucleotides, the CDR3 is TGTGCCAGCAGCCGGGGAACCGGAACTATCGGCGAGCAGTACTTC.

This clonotype was counted ten times or more. This chain uses TRBV7-2 with TRBJ1-2; D may be TRBD1 (6 bases). V lost 5 bases and J lost 2, with 12 bases in between. Germline assignment: CDR1 SGHTA and CDR2 FQGNSA. The CDR3 totals 14 residues. The CDR3 sequence: CASSPEGQNYGYTF. Written as DNA, the CDR3 is TGTGCCAGCAGCCCTGAAGGACAGAACTATGGCTACACCTTC.

The V gene is TRBV3-1, the J gene TRBJ1-4; D is unresolved. The CDR3 loop spans 18 amino acids. Trimming removed 2 bases at V and 5 bases at J, with 21 bases between. The V gene's germline CDR1 is LGHDT and CDR2 YNNKEL (reference sequence). The CDR3 protein is CASSQQNTSGMGNEKLFF. CDR3 nucleotides: TGTGCCAGCAGCCAACAAAACACATCCGGGATGGGAAATGAAAAACTGTTTTTT.

This clonotype was detected ten times or more. The V and J genes are TRBV20-1 and TRBJ2-5; TRBD1 matches at 7 bases. The CDR3 totals 12 residues. Germline values: CDR1 DFQATT, CDR2 SNEGSKA (reference sequence). In nucleotides, the CDR3 is TGCAGCGCACCGAGGGGGCAGGAGACCCAGTACTTC. Its translation: CSAPRGQETQYF.

This clonotype was seen a handful of times. The chain is built from TRBV7-9 and TRBJ1-1; D is unresolved. CDR1 is SEHNR and CDR2 is FQNEAQ in the germline V gene (reference sequence). With 2 bases removed from V and 4 bases from J, the gap between germline ends came to 8 bases. CDR3 length: 13 amino acids. The CDR3 reads CASSLHSGTEAFF. In DNA, the CDR3 is TGTGCCAGCAGCTTACATTCGGGCACTGAAGCTTTCTTT.

This clonotype was seen at least ten times. The rearrangement uses TRBV6-1 and TRBJ1-5; weak D call: TRBD1 (5 bases). This CDR3 comprises 15 residues. Trimming removed 3 bases at V and 2 bases at J, with 11 bases between. Per the germline V gene, CDR1 is MNHNS and CDR2 is SASEGT. Here the CDR3 reads CASSETSGRNQPQHF. The CDR3 nucleotides read TGTGCCAGCAGTGAGACGTCAGGGCGCAATCAGCCCCAGCATTTT.

This clonotype was counted many times. The V and J genes are TRBV2 and TRBJ1-5; D ambiguous. This CDR3 spans 15 amino acids. Trimming shortened V by 5 bases and J by 0 bases, and 11 bases separated the two germline ends. In germline, CDR1 is SNHLY, CDR2 FYNNEI. The CDR3 bases are TGTGCCAGCAGTTTAGGGCAGAGTAGCAATCAGCCCCAGCATTTT. Encoded protein: CASSLGQSSNQPQHF.

As regards this clonotype: The CDR3 carries no conserved terminal phenylalanine or tryptophan, so it likely arises from a read error. The CDR3 is CATQGRGLTNEKLFS. CDR3 sequence (DNA): TGTGCCACCCAGGGTCGAGGGCTCACTAATGAAAAACTGTTTTCT. The V call is TRBV2, the J call TRBJ1-4, with D perhaps matching TRBD1 (5 bases). From germline, CDR1 is SNHLY and CDR2 FYNNEI. V dropped 10 bases and J dropped 2 bases, with 17 bases sitting between them. The CDR3 spans 15 residues.

The rearrangement joins TRBV7-3 to TRBJ2-1, with 8 bases fitting TRBD1. Trimming at V came to 5 bases and at J to 6 bases, leaving 12 bases not matched to a gene. The germline V gene encodes CDR1 SGHTA and CDR2 FQGTGA. The CDR3 length is 16 residues. The CDR3 region is CASSPSTGVSSNEQFF. The CDR3 region has the DNA TGTGCCAGCAGCCCCTCGACAGGGGTGAGTTCCAATGAGCAGTTCTTC. Full variable domain (outside the CDR3, taken from reference TRBV7-3 and TRBJ2-1): GAGVSQTPSNKVTEKGKYVELRCDPISGHTALYWYRQSLGQGPEFLIYFQGTGAADDSGLPNDRFFAVRPEGSVSTLKIQRTERGDSAVYLCASSPSTGVSSNEQFFGPGTRLTVL.

This chain joins TRBV15 and TRBJ2-6; no definite D call. The CDR3 has 20 amino acids. Germline CDR1 and CDR2: LNHNV and YYDKDF (reference sequence). The V gene lost 0 bases and the J gene lost 0 bases, with 18 bases spanning the gap. CDR3 sequence reads: CATSRDPRAVRGSGANVLTF. In DNA, the CDR3 is TGTGCCACCAGCAGAGATCCTCGGGCCGTCCGCGGCTCTGGGGCCAACGTCCTGACTTTC.

This clonotype was detected only a few times. Here the CDR3 omits its conserved ending phenylalanine or tryptophan, so a read error is the likely source. The rearrangement uses TRBV6-1 and TRBJ1-5, with D unresolved. The CDR3 is 14 amino acids. Germline V CDR1 and CDR2: MNHNS, SASEGT. Trimming removed 6 bases at V and 7 bases at J, with 16 bases between. As DNA, the CDR3 is TGTGCCAGCAGCCTTACCTCAGGTGGGCAGCCCCAGCATCTT. Translation gives CASSLTSGGQPQHL.

This chain joins TRBV20-1 and TRBJ1-2; D uncertain. V lost 7 bases, J lost 5 bases, and 11 bases lay in between. The CDR3 covers 11 residues. Per the germline V gene, CDR1 is DFQATT and CDR2 is SNEGSKA (reference sequence). CDR3 in amino acids: CSVISLYGYTF. Written as DNA, the CDR3 is TGCAGTGTAATTTCCCTATATGGCTACACCTTC.

The chain has TRBV5-1 and TRBJ2-5; 9 bases align to TRBD2. In germline, CDR1 is SGHRS, CDR2 YFSETQ. CDR3 size: 17 residues. The J segment lost 2 bases and the V segment lost 1 base, leaving 9 bases of the junction unmatched. CDR3 region: CASSLSPSGMGQETQYF. The CDR3 DNA reads TGCGCCAGCAGCTTGTCCCCTAGCGGGATGGGTCAAGAGACCCAGTACTTC.

This clonotype occurred a few times. The genes are TRBV12-3 or TRBV12-4 and TRBJ2-3; D possibly corresponds to TRBD1 (6 bases). Trimming took off 6 bases at V and 0 bases at J, with 13 bases between the two ends. The CDR3 is 15 residues long. DNA for the CDR3: TGTGCCAGCAGAACAGGACAGACTAGCACAGATACGCAGTATTTT. As protein: CASRTGQTSTDTQYF.

This clonotype was recorded at least ten times. The chain employs TRBV3-1 and TRBJ2-3, with D possibly TRBD2 on 6 matching bases. The CDR3 runs to 16 residues. The V and J ends lost 1 base and 1 base respectively, with 12 bases between them. The germline gives CDR1 LGHDT, CDR2 YNNKEL (reference sequence). The CDR3: CASSQGNKRGTDTQYF. The CDR3 nucleotides read TGTGCCAGCAGCCAAGGCAATAAGCGGGGCACAGATACGCAGTATTTT.